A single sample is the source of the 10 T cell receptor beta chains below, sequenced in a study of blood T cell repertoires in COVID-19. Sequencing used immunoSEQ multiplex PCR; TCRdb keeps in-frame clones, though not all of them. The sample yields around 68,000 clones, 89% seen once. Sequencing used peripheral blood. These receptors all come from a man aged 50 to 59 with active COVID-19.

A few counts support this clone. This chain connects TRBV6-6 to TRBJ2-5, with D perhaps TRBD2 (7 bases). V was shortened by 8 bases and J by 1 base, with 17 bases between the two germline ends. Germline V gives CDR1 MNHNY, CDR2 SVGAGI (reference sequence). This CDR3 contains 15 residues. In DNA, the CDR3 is TGTGCCAGCGGCGTTGGGGGGGCGTCCCAAGAGACCCAGTACTTC. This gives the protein CASGVGGASQETQYF.

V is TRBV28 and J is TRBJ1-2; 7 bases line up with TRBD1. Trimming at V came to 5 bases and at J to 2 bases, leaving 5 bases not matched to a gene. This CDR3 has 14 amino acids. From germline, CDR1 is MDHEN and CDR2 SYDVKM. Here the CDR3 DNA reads TGTGCCAGCAGTCGGCTGGGACAGAACTATGGCTACACCTTC. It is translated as CASSRLGQNYGYTF.

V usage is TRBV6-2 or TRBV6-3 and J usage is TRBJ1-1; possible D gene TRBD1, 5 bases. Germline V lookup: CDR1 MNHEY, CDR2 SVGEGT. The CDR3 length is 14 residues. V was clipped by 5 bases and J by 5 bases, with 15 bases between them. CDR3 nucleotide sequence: TGTGCCAGCAGTGACGGGACTTTTTCTACTGAAGCTTTCTTT. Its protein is CASSDGTFSTEAFF.

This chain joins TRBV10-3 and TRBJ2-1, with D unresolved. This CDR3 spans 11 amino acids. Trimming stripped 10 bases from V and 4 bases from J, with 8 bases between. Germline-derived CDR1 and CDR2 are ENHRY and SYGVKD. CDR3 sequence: CATRTYNEQFF. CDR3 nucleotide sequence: TGTGCCACCCGTACTTACAATGAGCAGTTCTTC.

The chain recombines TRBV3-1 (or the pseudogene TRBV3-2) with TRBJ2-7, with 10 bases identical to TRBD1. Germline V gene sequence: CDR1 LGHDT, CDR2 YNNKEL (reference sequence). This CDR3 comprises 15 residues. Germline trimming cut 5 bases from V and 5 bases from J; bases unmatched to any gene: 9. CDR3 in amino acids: CASSSDGTGVDEQYF. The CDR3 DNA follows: TGTGCCAGCAGCAGCGACGGGACAGGGGTCGACGAGCAGTACTTC.

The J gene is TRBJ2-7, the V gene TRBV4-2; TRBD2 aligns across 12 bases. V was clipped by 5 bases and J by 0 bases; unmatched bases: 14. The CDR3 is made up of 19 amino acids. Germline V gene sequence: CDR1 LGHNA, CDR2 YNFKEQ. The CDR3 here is CASSTRASGGGQGSYEQYF. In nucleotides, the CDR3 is TGTGCCAGCAGCACGCGGGCTAGCGGGGGGGGTCAGGGCTCCTACGAGCAGTACTTC.

This chain's CDR3 is CASSQRQAGGLSYEQYF. In nucleotides, the CDR3 is TGCGCCAGCAGCCAACGTCAAGCGGGGGGGCTTTCCTACGAGCAGTACTTC. V and J are TRBV4-1 and TRBJ2-7; 10 positions match TRBD2. Germline-derived CDR1 and CDR2 are MGHRA and YSYEKL. Trimming took 2 bases from V and 1 from J; bases not matched to a gene: 8. This CDR3 is 17 amino acids long.

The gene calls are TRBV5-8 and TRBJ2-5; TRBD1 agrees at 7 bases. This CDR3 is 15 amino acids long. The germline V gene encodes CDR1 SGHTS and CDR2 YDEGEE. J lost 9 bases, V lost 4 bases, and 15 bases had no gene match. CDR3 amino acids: CASSLSTGSLSAQYF. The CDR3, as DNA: TGTGCCAGCAGCCTATCGACAGGGTCTCTCTCGGCCCAGTACTTC.

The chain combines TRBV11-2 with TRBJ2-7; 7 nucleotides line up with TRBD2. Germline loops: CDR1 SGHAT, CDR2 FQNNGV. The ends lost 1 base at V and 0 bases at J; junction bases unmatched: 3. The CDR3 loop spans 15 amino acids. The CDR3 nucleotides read TGTGCCAGCAGCTTAGTGGGGGGGAGCTCCTACGAGCAGTACTTC. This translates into CASSLVGGSSYEQYF.

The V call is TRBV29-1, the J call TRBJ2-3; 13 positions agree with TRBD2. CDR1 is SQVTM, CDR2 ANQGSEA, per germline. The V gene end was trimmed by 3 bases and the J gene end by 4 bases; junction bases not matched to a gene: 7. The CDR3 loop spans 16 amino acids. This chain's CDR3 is CSVEGTSGGASDTQYF. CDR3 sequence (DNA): TGCAGCGTTGAGGGAACTAGCGGGGGGGCTTCAGATACGCAGTATTTT.